This TCR beta chain comes out of a study of OX40 agonist ivuxolimab in advanced cancers. This clone was picked up a small number of times. The table came from immunoSEQ multiplex PCR; TCRdb's copy has only in-frame clones and leaves some out. The table lists 45,000 to 70,000 clones, more than 85% of them singletons. Germline V gene lookup returns CDR1 SGDLS and CDR2 YYNGEE. This CDR3 has 16 amino acids. Trimming removed 0 bases from V and 2 bases from J; junction bases left unmatched: 7. This TCR was sampled from an adult with an advanced solid tumor such as melanoma, head and neck, liver or kidney cancer. The sample in question was CD4+ or CD8+ T cells sorted from blood, obtained in a trial of the OX40 agonist ivuxolimab. The V call is TRBV9, the J call TRBJ2-5; 7 bases are shared with TRBD1. For the CDR3, the DNA is TGTGCCAGCAGCGTAGATGTAGGGGGCCATCAAGAGACCCAGTACTTC. This encodes CASSVDVGGHQETQYF.